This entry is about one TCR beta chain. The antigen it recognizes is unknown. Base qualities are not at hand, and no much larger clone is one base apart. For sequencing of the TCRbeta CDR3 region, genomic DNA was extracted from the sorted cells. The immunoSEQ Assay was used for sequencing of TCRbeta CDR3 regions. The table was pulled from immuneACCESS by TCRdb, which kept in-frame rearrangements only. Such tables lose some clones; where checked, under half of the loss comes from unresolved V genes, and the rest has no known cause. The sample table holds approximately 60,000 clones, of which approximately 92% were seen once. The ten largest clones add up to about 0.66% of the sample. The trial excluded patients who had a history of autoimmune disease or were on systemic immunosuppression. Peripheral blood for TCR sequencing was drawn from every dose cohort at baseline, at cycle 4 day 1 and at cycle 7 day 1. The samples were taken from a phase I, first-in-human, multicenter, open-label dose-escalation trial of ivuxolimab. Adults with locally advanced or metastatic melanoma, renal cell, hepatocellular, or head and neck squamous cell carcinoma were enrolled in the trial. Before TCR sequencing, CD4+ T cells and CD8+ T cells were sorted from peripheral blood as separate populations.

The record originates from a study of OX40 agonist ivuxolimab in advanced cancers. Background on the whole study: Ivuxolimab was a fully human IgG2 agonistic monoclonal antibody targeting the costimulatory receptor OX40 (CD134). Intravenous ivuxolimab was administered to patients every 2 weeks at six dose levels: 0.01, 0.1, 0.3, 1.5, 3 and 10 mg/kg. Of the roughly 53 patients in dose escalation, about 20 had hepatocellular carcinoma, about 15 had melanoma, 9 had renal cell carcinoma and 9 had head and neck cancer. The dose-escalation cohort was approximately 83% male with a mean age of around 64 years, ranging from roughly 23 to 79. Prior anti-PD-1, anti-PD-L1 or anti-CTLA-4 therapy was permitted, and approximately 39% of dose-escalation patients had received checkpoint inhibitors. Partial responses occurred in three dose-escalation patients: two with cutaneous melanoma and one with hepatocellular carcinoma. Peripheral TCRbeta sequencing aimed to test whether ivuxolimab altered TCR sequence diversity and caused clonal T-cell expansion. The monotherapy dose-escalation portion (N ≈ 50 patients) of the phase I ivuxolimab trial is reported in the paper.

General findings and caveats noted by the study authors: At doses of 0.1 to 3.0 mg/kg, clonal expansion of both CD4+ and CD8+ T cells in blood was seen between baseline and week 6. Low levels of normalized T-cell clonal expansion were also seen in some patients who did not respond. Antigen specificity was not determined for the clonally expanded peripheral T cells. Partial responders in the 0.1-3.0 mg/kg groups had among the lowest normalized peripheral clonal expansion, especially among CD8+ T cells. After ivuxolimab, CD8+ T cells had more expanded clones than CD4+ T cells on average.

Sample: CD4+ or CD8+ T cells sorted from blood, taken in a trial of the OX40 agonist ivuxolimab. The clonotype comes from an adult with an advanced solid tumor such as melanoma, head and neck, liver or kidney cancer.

The nucleotide sequence is given as TGTGCCAGCAGTTTATATTATGACTATGGCTACACCTTC. It encodes CASSLYYDYGYTF. The chain joins TRBV27 to TRBJ1-2; the D gene identity is not certain. Per the germline V gene (reference sequence), MNHEY is the CDR1 and SMNVEV is the CDR2. V lost 1 base and J lost 3 bases; the stretch between them is 6 bases long. Spanning cysteine to phenylalanine, the CDR3 consists of 13 amino acids. Kept here is only the CDR3 DNA, which spans 39 bases and is read in frame from base 1.